The T cell receptor beta chain described here comes from a study of shared clonotypes between healthy human individuals. Some clones are missing from TCRdb's copy, which holds only in-frame ones; the method was immunoSEQ multiplex PCR. The table has about 380,000 clones, 95% to 97% seen once; the top ten hold approximately 0.32%. The receptor comes from a man aged 30 to 45 in good health. Sequencing was performed on memory CD8+ T cells sorted from blood. Specified subset: CD45RO+ cells pooled with CCR7-negative TemRA cells.

The CDR3: CASSPRGGNTEAFF. The DNA of the CDR3 is TGTGCCAGCAGCCCACGTGGGGGAAACACTGAAGCTTTCTTT. The chain links TRBV7-8 to TRBJ1-1, with D maybe TRBD1 (5 bases). The CDR3 totals 14 residues. Trimming left V 5 bases short and J 2 bases short, with 12 bases between. The germline V gene has CDR1 SGHVS and CDR2 FQNEAQ.